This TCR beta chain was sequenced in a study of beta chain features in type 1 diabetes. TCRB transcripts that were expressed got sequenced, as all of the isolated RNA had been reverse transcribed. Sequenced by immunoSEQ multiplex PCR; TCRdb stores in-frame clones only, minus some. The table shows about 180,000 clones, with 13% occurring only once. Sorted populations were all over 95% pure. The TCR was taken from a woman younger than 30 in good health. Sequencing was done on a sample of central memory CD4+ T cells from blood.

CDR3 nucleotide sequence: TGTGCCAGCATCCCTCCCGGGACAGGTTTCACCCGGCAGTTCTTC. This translates into CASIPPGTGFTRQFF. The rearrangement links TRBV25-1 to TRBJ2-1, with 8 bases aligning to TRBD1. With 7 bases clipped from V and 12 bases from J, the junction kept 17 bases outside the gene matches. Looked up from germline, CDR1 is MGHDK and CDR2 is SYGVNS. The CDR3 has 15 residues.